The 8 T cell receptor beta chains in this list originate from one sample, sequenced in a study of OX40 agonist ivuxolimab in advanced cancers. Some clones are missing from TCRdb's copy, which holds only in-frame ones; the method was immunoSEQ multiplex PCR. The sample lists about 76,000 clones; roughly nine tenths were seen once. Sequencing used CD4+ or CD8+ T cells sorted from blood, obtained in a trial of the OX40 agonist ivuxolimab. The receptor source for this set is an adult with an advanced solid tumor such as melanoma, head and neck, liver or kidney cancer.

This clone was found a few times. V is TRBV29-1 and J is TRBJ1-3; D remains unclear. The V gene lost 2 bases and the J gene lost 1 base, with 0 bases spanning the gap. CDR1 is SQVTM and CDR2 is ANQGSEA in the germline V gene. The CDR3 has 11 residues. In DNA form, the CDR3 reads TGCAGCGTTGAATCTGGAAACACCATATATTTT. Protein sequence: CSVESGNTIYF.

J is TRBJ2-5 and V is TRBV5-1; D is unclear. The DNA end favors TRBJ2-7, so the J call may be wrong. This CDR3 is 13 amino acids long. Germline CDR1 is SGHRS and CDR2 is YFSETQ. As DNA, the CDR3 is TGCGCCAGCAGCTTGGACATCCGCTACGAGCAGTACTTC. This gives the protein CASSLDIRYEQYF.

V gene TRBV19 combines with J gene TRBJ2-7, with D tentatively TRBD1 (6 bases). Trimming took 8 bases from V and 1 from J, leaving 12 bases between them. From germline, CDR1 is LNHDA and CDR2 SQIVND (reference sequence). The CDR3 sequence is 13 residues long. DNA of the CDR3: TGTGCCAGTGGAGTAACAGGGTCCTACGAGCAGTACTTC. Its translation is CASGVTGSYEQYF.

The chain recombines TRBV27 with TRBJ1-5; D might be TRBD1 (6 bases). The CDR3 contains 15 residues. Germline loops: CDR1 MNHEY, CDR2 SMNVEV (reference sequence). The germline V and J ends were trimmed by 2 bases and 4 bases, with 12 bases remaining between them. The CDR3 loop is CASSLGTGNNQPQHF. CDR3 sequence (DNA): TGTGCCAGCAGTTTAGGAACAGGGAATAATCAGCCCCAGCATTTT.

The chain recombines TRBV6-5 with TRBJ2-1; 8 bases are shared with TRBD2. The CDR3 has 16 residues. V lost 0 bases, J lost 5 bases, and 6 bases stayed unmatched. Germline CDR1 MNHEY, CDR2 SVGAGI. CDR3 region: CASSYSGGRFHNEQFF. CDR3 nucleotides: TGTGCCAGCAGTTACTCCGGCGGGAGGTTTCACAATGAGCAGTTCTTC.

CDR3 sequence (DNA): TGTGCCAGCAGCTTAACAGGGACCGGAGGAGAGACCCAGTACTTC. This encodes CASSLTGTGGETQYF. This chain links TRBV7-3 with TRBJ2-5; D could derive from TRBD1 or TRBD2 (5 bases each). CDR3 size: 15 residues. Deletions cut 0 bases from V and 4 bases from J, with 12 bases between. Germline V CDR1 and CDR2: SGHTA, FQGTGA.

The V gene is TRBV7-2, the J gene TRBJ1-1; no clear D gene. V lost 3 bases and J lost 4, with 6 bases in between. The CDR3 totals 12 residues. CDR1 is SGHTA and CDR2 is FQGNSA in the germline V gene. The CDR3 loop is CASSFSSTEAFF. CDR3 in DNA: TGTGCCAGCAGCTTTAGCTCCACTGAAGCTTTCTTT.

V gene TRBV4-2 combines with J gene TRBJ2-5, with D perhaps TRBD2 (5 bases). Trimming took off 3 bases at V and 3 bases at J, with 11 bases between the two ends. The CDR3 consists of 14 residues. Germline lookup yields CDR1 LGHNA and CDR2 YNFKEQ. The CDR3 sequence is CASSQRGIEETQYF. CDR3 DNA sequence: TGTGCCAGCAGCCAGAGAGGGATCGAAGAGACCCAGTACTTC.